This T cell receptor (beta chain) was observed in a study of shared clonotypes between healthy human individuals. Whole-study results and caveats: In contrast to clonotypes shared by all four donors, non-shared clonotypes had lower generation probabilities.

Measured with immunoSEQ multiplex PCR; TCRdb has only the in-frame clones, and not every one. The repertoire holds under 2.5 million clones, with about nine tenths as singletons. With respect to this clone: Its antigen is unidentified.

CDR3 length: 13 amino acids. Trimming pared 1 base from V and 7 bases from J, leaving 11 bases between. Germline-derived CDR1 and CDR2 are SEHNR and FQNEAQ (reference sequence). The specimen sequenced was naive CD4+ T cells from PBMCs. Subset reported: CD45RA+ positively selected. This TCR came from a man aged 18-30 years in good health. Some clones in this sample may be carry-over from other donors' samples. The chain recombines TRBV7-9 with TRBJ2-7, with a tentative D call TRBD1 (5 bases). The CDR3 is CASSLGSSGEQYF. The DNA of the CDR3 is TGTGCCAGCAGCTTAGGGTCCTCAGGGGAGCAGTACTTC.